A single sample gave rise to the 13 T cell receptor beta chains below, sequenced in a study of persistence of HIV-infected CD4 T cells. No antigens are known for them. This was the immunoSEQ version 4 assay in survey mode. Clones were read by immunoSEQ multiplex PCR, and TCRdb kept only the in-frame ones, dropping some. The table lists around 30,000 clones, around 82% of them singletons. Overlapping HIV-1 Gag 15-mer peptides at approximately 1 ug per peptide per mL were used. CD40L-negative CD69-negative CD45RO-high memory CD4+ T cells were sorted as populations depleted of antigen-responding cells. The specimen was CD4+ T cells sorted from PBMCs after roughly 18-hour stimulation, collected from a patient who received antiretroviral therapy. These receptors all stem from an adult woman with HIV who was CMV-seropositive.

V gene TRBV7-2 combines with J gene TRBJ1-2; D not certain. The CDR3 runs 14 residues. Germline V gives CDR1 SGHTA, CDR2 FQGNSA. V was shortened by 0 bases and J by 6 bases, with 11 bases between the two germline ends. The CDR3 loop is CASSLAGSRNGYTF. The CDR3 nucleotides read TGTGCCAGCAGCTTAGCGGGGAGCAGGAATGGCTACACCTTC.

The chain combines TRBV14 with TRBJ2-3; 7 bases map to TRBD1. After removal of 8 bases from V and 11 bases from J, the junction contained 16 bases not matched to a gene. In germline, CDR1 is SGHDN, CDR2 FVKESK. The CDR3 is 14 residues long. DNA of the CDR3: TGTGCCAGCGGGACACTAACAGGGGATAAGGGGCAGTATTTT. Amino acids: CASGTLTGDKGQYF.

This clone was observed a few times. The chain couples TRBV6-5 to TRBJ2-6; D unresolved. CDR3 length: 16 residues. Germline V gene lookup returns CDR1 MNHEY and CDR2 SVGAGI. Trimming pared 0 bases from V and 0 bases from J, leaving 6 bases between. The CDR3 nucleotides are TGTGCCAGCAGTTACTCGGGGTTCTCTGGGGCCAACGTCCTGACTTTC. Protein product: CASSYSGFSGANVLTF.

CDR3 residues: CASSPWGGGTEAFF. Written as DNA, the CDR3 is TGCGCCAGCTCACCGTGGGGAGGCGGCACTGAAGCTTTCTTT. The chain is built from TRBV5-1 and TRBJ1-1; D gene ambiguous. The ends were cut back, 7 bases at V and 4 bases at J, with 17 bases in the middle. This CDR3 contains 14 residues. Germline assignment: CDR1 SGHRS and CDR2 YFSETQ.

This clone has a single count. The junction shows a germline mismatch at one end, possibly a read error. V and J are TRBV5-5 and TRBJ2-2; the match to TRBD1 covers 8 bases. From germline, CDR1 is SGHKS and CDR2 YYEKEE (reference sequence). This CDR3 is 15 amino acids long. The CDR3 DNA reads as TGTGCCAGCAGCTCGGGACAGGTGAACACCGAGGAGCTGTTTTTT. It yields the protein CASSSGQVNTEELFF.

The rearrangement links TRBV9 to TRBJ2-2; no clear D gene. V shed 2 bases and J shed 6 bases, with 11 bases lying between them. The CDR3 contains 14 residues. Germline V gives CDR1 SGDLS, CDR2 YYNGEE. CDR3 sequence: CASSVGRISGELFF. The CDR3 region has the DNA TGTGCCAGCAGCGTTGGAAGGATATCCGGGGAGCTGTTTTTT.

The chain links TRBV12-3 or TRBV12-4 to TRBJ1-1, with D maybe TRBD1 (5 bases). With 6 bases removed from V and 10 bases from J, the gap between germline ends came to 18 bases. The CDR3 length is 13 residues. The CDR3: CASSPPVGRGAFF. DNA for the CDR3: TGTGCCAGCAGCCCGCCCGTTGGAAGGGGAGCTTTCTTT.

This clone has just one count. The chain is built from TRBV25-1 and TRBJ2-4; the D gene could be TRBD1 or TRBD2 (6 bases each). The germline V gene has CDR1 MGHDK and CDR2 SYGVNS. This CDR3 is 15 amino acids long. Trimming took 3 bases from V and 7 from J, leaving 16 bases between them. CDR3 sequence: CASSDPGRGLNIQYF. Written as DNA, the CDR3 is TGTGCCAGCAGTGACCCCGGCCGGGGGCTTAACATTCAGTACTTC.

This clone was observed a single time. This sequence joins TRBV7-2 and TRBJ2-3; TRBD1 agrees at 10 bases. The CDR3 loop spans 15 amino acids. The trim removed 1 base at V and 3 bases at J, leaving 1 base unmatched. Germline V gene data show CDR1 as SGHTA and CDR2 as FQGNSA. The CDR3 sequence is CASSLVGQGTDTQYF. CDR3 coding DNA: TGTGCCAGCAGCTTAGTGGGACAGGGGACAGATACGCAGTATTTT.

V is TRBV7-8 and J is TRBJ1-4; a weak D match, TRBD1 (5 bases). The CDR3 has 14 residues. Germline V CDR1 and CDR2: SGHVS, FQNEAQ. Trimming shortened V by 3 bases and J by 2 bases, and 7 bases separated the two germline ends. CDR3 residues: CASSLTVTNEKLFF. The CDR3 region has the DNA TGTGCCAGCAGCTTGACAGTTACTAATGAAAAACTGTTTTTT.

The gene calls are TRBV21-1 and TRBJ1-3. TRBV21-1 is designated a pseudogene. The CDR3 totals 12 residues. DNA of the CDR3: TGTGCCAGCACCCAGCGGGGAAACACCATATATTTT. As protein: CASTQRGNTIYF.

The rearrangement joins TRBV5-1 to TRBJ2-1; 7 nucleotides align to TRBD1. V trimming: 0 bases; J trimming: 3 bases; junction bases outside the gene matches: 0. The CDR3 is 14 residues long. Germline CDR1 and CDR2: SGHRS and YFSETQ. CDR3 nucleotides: TGCGCCAGCAGCTTGGGGGACAGCTACAATGAGCAGTTCTTC. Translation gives CASSLGDSYNEQFF.

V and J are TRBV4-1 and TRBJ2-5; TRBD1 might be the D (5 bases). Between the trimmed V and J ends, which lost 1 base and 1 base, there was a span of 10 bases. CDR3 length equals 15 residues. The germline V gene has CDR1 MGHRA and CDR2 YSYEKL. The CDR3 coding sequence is TGCGCCAGCAGCCAAGGGACACCTAGCCAAGAGACCCAGTACTTC. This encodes CASSQGTPSQETQYF.